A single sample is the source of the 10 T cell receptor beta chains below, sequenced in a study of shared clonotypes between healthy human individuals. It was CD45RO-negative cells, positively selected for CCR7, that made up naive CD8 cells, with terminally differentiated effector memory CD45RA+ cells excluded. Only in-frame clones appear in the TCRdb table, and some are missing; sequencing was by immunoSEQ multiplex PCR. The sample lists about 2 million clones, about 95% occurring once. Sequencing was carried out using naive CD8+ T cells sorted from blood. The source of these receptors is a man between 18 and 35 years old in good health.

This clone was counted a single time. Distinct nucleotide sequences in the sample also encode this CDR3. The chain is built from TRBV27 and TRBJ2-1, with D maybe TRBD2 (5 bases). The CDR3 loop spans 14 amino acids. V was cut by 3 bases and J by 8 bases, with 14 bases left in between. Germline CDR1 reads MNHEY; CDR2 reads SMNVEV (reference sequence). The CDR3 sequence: CASSLGSGGDEQFF. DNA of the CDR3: TGTGCCAGCAGTTTGGGGAGCGGTGGGGATGAGCAGTTCTTC.

The CDR3 sequence is CASSLTRGETQYF. The CDR3, as DNA: TGTGCCAGCAGCTTGACAAGGGGCGAGACCCAGTACTTC. This sequence joins TRBV5-6 and TRBJ2-5; weak D call: TRBD1 (5 bases). There are 13 residues in the CDR3. V lost 1 base, J lost 5 bases, and 9 bases lay in between. The germline CDR1 and CDR2 sequences are SGHDT and YYEEEE.

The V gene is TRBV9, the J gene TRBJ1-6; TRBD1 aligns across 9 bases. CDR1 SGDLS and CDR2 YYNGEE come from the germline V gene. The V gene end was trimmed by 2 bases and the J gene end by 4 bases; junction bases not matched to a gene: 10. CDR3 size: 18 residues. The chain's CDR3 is CASSVPRGQGIYNSPLHF. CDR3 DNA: TGTGCCAGCAGCGTCCCGAGGGGACAGGGTATTTATAATTCACCCCTCCACTTT.

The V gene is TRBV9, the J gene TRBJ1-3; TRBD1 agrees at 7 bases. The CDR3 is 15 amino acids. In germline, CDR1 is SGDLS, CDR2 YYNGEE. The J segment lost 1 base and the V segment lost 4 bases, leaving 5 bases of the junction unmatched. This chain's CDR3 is CASSLGTVSGNTIYF. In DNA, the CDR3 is TGTGCCAGCAGCTTAGGGACAGTTTCTGGAAACACCATATATTTT.

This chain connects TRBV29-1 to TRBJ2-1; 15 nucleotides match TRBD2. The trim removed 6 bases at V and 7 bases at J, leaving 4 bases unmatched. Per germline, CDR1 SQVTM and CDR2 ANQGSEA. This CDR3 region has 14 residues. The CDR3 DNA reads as TGCAGCGTCATTGGGACTAGCGGGAGGAATGAGCAGTTCTTC. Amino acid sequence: CSVIGTSGRNEQFF.

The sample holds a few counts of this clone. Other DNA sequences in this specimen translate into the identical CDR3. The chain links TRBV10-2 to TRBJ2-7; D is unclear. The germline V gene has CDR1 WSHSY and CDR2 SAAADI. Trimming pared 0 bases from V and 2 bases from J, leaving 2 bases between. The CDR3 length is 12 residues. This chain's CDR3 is CASSESAYEQYF. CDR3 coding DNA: TGCGCCAGCAGTGAGTCCGCCTACGAGCAGTACTTC.

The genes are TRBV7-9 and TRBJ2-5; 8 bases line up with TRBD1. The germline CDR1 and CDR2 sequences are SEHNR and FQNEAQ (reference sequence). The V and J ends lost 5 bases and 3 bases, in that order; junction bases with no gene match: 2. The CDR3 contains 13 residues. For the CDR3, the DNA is TGTGCCAGCAGCCACAGGGGGGAAGAGACCCAGTACTTC. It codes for CASSHRGEETQYF.

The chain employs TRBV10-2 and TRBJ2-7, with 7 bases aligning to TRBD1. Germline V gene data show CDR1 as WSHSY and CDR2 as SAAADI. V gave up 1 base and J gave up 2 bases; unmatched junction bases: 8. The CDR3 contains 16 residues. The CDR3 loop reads CASSELGTVDAYEQYF. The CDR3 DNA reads TGCGCCAGCAGTGAGTTAGGGACAGTAGACGCCTACGAGCAGTACTTC.

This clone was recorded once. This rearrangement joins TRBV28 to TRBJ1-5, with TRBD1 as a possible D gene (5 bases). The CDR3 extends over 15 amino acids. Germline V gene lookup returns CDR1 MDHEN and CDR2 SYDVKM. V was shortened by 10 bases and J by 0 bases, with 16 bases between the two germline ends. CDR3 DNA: TGTGCCATCCTCGGGGGGTATGATAGCAATCAGCCCCAGCATTTT. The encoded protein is CAILGGYDSNQPQHF.

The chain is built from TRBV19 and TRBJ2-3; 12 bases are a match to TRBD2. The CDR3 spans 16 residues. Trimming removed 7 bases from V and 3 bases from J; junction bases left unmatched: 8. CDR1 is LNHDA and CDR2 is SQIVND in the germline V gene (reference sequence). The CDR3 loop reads CASKPLAGGGTDTQYF. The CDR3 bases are TGTGCCAGTAAACCACTAGCGGGAGGAGGAACAGATACGCAGTATTTT.